The sequence of this T cell receptor beta chain was determined in a study of T cell repertoires and HLA-DP antigens (dated by TCRdb to the late 2010s). Context from the whole study: The study used an in vitro model of CD4+ T cell alloreactivity against allogeneic HLA-DP presented by transduced HeLa cells. One alloantigen differed from self by one peptide-binding groove amino acid, whereas the other differed by ten, modelling structurally similar versus dissimilar alloantigens. The average DNA input was approximately 0.2 ug for sorted CD137+CD4+ samples versus approximately 1,300 ng for pre-culture CD4+ samples. Of the three donors, two were male and one was female, and their ages ranged from the 18-to-29 age band up to the 60-to-69 age band. Results the study describes overall, beyond this receptor: The study was limited by having only a few donors, by relying on a non-physiological HeLa antigen-presenting system, and by using total CD4+ responder cells. Clonality of sorted CD137+ cells was similar against both alloantigens (about 0.39) and much higher than in pre-culture samples (approximately 0.04). Clones undetected before culture had an average cumulative frequency of approximately 35% against one allele and approximately 51% against the other. Separate analysis of naive and memory CD4+ repertoires was not performed.

TCRB CDR3 regions were amplified with the immunoSEQ multiplex PCR using forward primers for 54 TRBV segments and reverse primers for 13 TRBJ segments. For pre-culture CD4+ samples, sequencing was done at deep resolution with a target of around 210,000 T cell genomes. Amplicons were sequenced on an Illumina HiSeq System, producing 87 bp reads covering the CDR3. The source study handled its data this way. Reads were corrected for PCR and sequencing errors, and CDR3 regions were defined by alignment to IMGT reference sequences. Synthetic template pools were used to estimate counts of templates and unique rearrangements. Clonality was calculated as 1 minus Pielou's evenness. The Daley-Smith estimator was used to estimate richness. Morisita's index served as the measure of repertoire overlap. Clones found in cultured samples but undetected in the pre-culture repertoire of the corresponding donor were defined as low-abundance clones. TCRdb carries this immuneACCESS record with in-frame sequences only. Its versions omit some clonotypes, under half of them owing to an unresolved V gene in the studies checked, with the rest unexplained. V, J and clone size are those of that table, while D and trimming were read from the DNA. This sample is represented by 65,000 to 90,000 clones; about 80% of them were singletons. The ten largest make up 1.6% of the sample.

This clone was detected only once. It lacks a known antigen. Per-nucleotide qualities are absent, and no much larger clonotype sits a single base away. Untouched CD4+ T cells were isolated from Ficoll-separated PBMC by magnetic bead negative selection, reaching an average purity of roughly 98%. Untouched CD4+ T cells were isolated from Ficoll-separated PBMC with magnetic beads, reaching 95% to 98% purity with negligible CD8+ contamination. Peripheral blood mononuclear cells came from the buffy coats of a few healthy blood donors. CMV seronegative status was shared by all three donors. The DNeasy Blood & Tissue Kit was used for extraction of genomic DNA. Genomic DNA from sorted CD137+CD4+ cells and from pre-culture CD4+ baseline samples of each subject was subjected to TCRB sequencing. The CDR3 starts with the cysteine, ends with the phenylalanine, and has 15 residues. Only CDR3 DNA remains: 45 bases, in frame from the first base. V is shortened by 4 bases, J by 2 bases, and the region joining them spans 13 bases. The germline V gene sets CDR1 to SGHTS and CDR2 to YDEGEE.

The chain links TRBV5-8 with TRBJ2-1; a weak D assignment points to TRBD1 (6 bases agree). The TCR comes from a man aged 55 to 70 in good health and CMV-seronegative. Sequencing used CD4+ T cells from PBMCs. The nucleotide sequence is given as TGTGCCAGCAGCGGGACACGCGCAACCTACAATGAGCAGTTCTTC. Its protein product is CASSGTRATYNEQFF.